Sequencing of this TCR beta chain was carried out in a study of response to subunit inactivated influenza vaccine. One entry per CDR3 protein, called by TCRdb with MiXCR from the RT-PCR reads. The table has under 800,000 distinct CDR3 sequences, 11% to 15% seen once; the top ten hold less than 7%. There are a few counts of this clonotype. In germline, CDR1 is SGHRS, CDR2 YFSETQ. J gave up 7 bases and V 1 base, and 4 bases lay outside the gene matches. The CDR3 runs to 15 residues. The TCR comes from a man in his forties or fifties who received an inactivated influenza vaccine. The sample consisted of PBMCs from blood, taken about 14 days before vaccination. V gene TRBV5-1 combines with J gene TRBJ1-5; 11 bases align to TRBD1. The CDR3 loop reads CASSLTGTGGQPQHF. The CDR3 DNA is TGCGCCAGCAGCTTGACAGGGACAGGGGGACAGCCCCAGCATTTT. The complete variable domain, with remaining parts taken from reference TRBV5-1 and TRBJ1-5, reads KAGVTQTPRYLIKTRGQQVTLSCSPISGHRSVSWYQQTPGQGLQFLFEYFSETQRNKGNFPGRFSGRQFSNSRSEMNVSTLELGDSALYLCASSLTGTGGQPQHFGDGTRLSIL.